This T cell receptor (beta chain) was documented in a study of long-term antiretroviral therapy in people with HIV. Comment on this clone: Its matching antigen is unknown.

There are 13 residues in the CDR3. Germline trimming cut 6 bases from V and 5 bases from J; bases unmatched to any gene: 6. Germline V gene lookup returns CDR1 MNHEY and CDR2 SVGAGI. The assay, immunoSEQ v3.0, was run at survey level. Produced via immunoSEQ multiplex PCR; TCRdb's table is partial and in-frame only. The sample has more than 20,000 clones; just under 85% are singletons. General observations from the study: Viral resistance, ART adherence and therapy changes all lacked available data. Repertoires looked antigen-experienced, with only a slight naive shift after ART.

The chain employs TRBV6-5 and TRBJ1-2; 7 bases map to TRBD1. The sample was unsorted PBMCs, taken about 4 years after starting antiretroviral therapy. This sequence was found in a man between 18 and 35 years old with HIV. The CDR3 is CASRPDREYGYTF. The DNA for the CDR3 is TGTGCCAGCAGACCTGACAGGGAGTATGGCTACACCTTC.